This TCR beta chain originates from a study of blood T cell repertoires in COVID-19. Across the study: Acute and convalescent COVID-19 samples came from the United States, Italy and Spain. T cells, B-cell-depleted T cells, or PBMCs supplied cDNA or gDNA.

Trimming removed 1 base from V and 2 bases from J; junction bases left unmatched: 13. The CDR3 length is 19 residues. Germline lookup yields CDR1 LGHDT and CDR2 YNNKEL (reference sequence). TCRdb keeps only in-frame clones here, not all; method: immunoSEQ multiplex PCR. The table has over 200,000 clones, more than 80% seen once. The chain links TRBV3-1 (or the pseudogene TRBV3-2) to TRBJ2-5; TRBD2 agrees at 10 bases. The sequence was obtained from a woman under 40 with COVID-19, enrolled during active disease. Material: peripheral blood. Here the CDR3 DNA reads TGTGCCAGCAGCCAAGGTAGCGGGGGGTTACTAGCAAGTCAAGAGACCCAGTACTTC. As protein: CASSQGSGGLLASQETQYF.